This TCR beta chain was observed in a study of cytomegalovirus exposure and HLA in healthy donors. Study information: An earlier analysis found roughly 100 million unique TCR beta sequences from 150 million to 200 million T cells.

V lost 1 base and J lost 4, with 10 bases in between. Germline V CDR1 and CDR2: SGHVS, FNYEAQ. The CDR3 is 15 residues long. PCR employed 60 Vbeta and 13 Jbeta primers. The data were produced by immunoSEQ multiplex PCR, yet TCRdb's version contains in-frame clones alone and is incomplete. The sample contains 150,000 to 250,000 clones, about 82% of which appear only once. Donors sampled were nominally healthy, though unrecorded immune exposures were likely. This clone was found a few times. The TCR originated in a woman between 45 and 65 years old in good health and CMV-seronegative. The chain is built from TRBV7-6 and TRBJ1-4; unclear D gene. The sequencing input was PBMCs. The chain's CDR3 is CASSLGVVHNEKLFF. The CDR3 DNA sequence: TGTGCCAGCAGCTTAGGCGTCGTTCATAATGAAAAACTGTTTTTT.